The 8 T cell receptor beta chains below all came from one sample that was sequenced in a study of lymphopenia after photon versus proton radiotherapy. Sequencing used immunoSEQ multiplex PCR; TCRdb keeps in-frame clones, though not all of them. The sample holds tens of thousands of clones, 87% seen once. This material consisted of peripheral blood, taken from a patient treated with proton-based radiotherapy. All receptors come from a woman aged 55-75 years with cholangiocarcinoma. Some clones in this sample may be carry-over from other donors' samples.

This sequence joins TRBV6-5 and TRBJ1-1; 9 positions agree with TRBD1. CDR3 size: 13 residues. Germline assignment: CDR1 MNHEY and CDR2 SVGAGI. Losses at the gene ends were 6 bases for V and 7 bases for J; bases not matched to a gene: 6. This chain's CDR3 is CASRLDRGDEAFF. The CDR3 DNA follows: TGTGCCAGCAGATTGGACAGGGGAGATGAAGCTTTCTTT.

V gene TRBV6-5 combines with J gene TRBJ2-2, with unresolved D. Trimming cost V 0 bases and J 1 base, with 0 bases left between them. Germline CDR1 MNHEY, CDR2 SVGAGI. The CDR3 totals 13 residues. CDR3 loop: CASSYSNTGELFF. The CDR3 DNA sequence: TGTGCCAGCAGTTACTCGAACACCGGGGAGCTGTTTTTT.

V is TRBV6-1 and J is TRBJ1-3; D remains ambiguous. The CDR3 is 16 residues long. CDR1 MNHNS and CDR2 SASEGT come from the germline V gene. Trimming took off 0 bases at V and 0 bases at J, with 9 bases between the two ends. As DNA, the CDR3 is TGTGCCAGCAGTGAAGCTTGGTCCGGCTCTGGAAACACCATATATTTT. Protein sequence: CASSEAWSGSGNTIYF.

The chain employs TRBV6-5 and TRBJ1-1; TRBD1 is a possible D gene (6 bases). Germline values: CDR1 MNHEY, CDR2 SVGAGI. The CDR3 extends over 14 amino acids. V was clipped by 2 bases and J by 1 base, with 8 bases between them. The CDR3 spells CASSYTGWNTEAFF. The CDR3, as DNA: TGTGCCAGCAGTTACACAGGGTGGAACACTGAAGCTTTCTTT.

The V and J genes are TRBV7-9 and TRBJ2-7; D unclear. Germline V CDR1 and CDR2: SEHNR, FQNEAQ (reference sequence). This CDR3 region has 14 residues. The V end was cut by 3 bases, the J end by 7 bases, with 16 bases between. The CDR3 DNA reads as TGTGCCAGCAGCTTGGTTGGCAGCCGGACGGAGCAGTACTTC. Translation gives CASSLVGSRTEQYF.

V is TRBV30 and J is TRBJ1-5; a weak D match, TRBD1 (6 bases). Germline CDR1 reads GTSNPN; CDR2 reads SVGIG (reference sequence). The CDR3 runs 14 residues. Trimming shortened V by 3 bases and J by 9 bases, and 18 bases separated the two germline ends. The CDR3 sequence is CAWRDSGPGGPQHF. CDR3 sequence (DNA): TGTGCCTGGAGGGACAGTGGGCCTGGGGGGCCCCAGCATTTT.

This rearrangement joins TRBV15 to TRBJ2-5, with TRBD1 matching over 9 bases. The J segment lost 4 bases and the V segment lost 5 bases, leaving 11 bases of the junction unmatched. The CDR3 loop spans 16 amino acids. From germline, CDR1 is LNHNV and CDR2 YYDKDF (reference sequence). CDR3 coding DNA: TGTGCCACCAGCCCTTCGCCGACAGGGGGAGCAGAGACCCAGTACTTC. As protein: CATSPSPTGGAETQYF.

The rearrangement uses TRBV7-8 and TRBJ1-1; no definite D call. V was cut by 6 bases and J by 11 bases, with 25 bases left in between. In germline, CDR1 is SGHVS, CDR2 FQNEAQ. CDR3 length: 15 residues. In nucleotides, the CDR3 is TGTGCCAGCAGTCCGGACCGACCAAGTGTAAGGGATGCTTTCTTT. It encodes CASSPDRPSVRDAFF.